The 13 T cell receptor beta chains reported below all come from one sample, sequenced in a study of T cell responses to AZD1222 COVID-19 vaccine. Produced via immunoSEQ multiplex PCR; TCRdb's table is partial and in-frame only. This table has over 110,000 clones, 75% to 90% appearing once. Sequencing used peripheral blood, obtained 28 days after the second AZD1222 dose. These receptors originate from an adult who received the AZD1222 COVID-19 vaccine.

The J gene is TRBJ2-1, the V gene TRBV11-3; D is unresolved. CDR1 SGHNT and CDR2 YENEEA come from the germline V gene. The CDR3 has 12 residues. V was cut by 0 bases and J by 6 bases, with 3 bases left in between. In DNA form, the CDR3 reads TGTGCCAGCAGCTTAGACACCAATGAGCAGTTCTTC. It translates to CASSLDTNEQFF.

The chain combines TRBV6-5 with TRBJ2-7; no definite D call. V was clipped by 2 bases and J by 6 bases, with 8 bases between them. There are 12 residues in the CDR3. The germline gives CDR1 MNHEY, CDR2 SVGAGI. The CDR3 loop is CASSYPGSEQYF. CDR3 bases: TGTGCCAGCAGTTACCCCGGGTCCGAGCAGTACTTC.

The CDR3 loop reads CASSYWGQGDEQYF. CDR3 coding DNA: TGTGCCAGCAGCTACTGGGGACAGGGAGACGAGCAGTACTTC. J is TRBJ2-7 and V is TRBV7-8; 9 nucleotides agree with TRBD1. Germline V gene sequence: CDR1 SGHVS, CDR2 FQNEAQ. The CDR3 contains 14 residues. After removal of 4 bases from V and 5 bases from J, the junction contained 6 bases not matched to a gene. Complete variable domain (other parts from reference TRBV7-8 and TRBJ2-7): GAGVSQSPRYKVAKRGQDVALRCDPISGHVSLFWYQQALGQGPEFLTYFQNEAQLDKSGLPSDRFFAERPEGSVSTLKIQRTQQEDSAVYLCASSYWGQGDEQYFGPGTRLTVT.

The chain carries TRBV2 and TRBJ2-7, with 9 bases lining up with TRBD1. Germline V CDR1 and CDR2: SNHLY, FYNNEI. This CDR3 is built from 13 residues. In DNA form, the CDR3 reads TGTGCCAGCAGTGAAAGGGACAGGGCTTACTTGGGCGTC. It codes for CASSERDRAYLGV.

This sequence joins TRBV11-3 and TRBJ1-5, with 9 bases that match TRBD1. J gave up 0 bases and V 0 bases, and 12 bases lay outside the gene matches. Germline loops: CDR1 SGHNT, CDR2 YENEEA. The CDR3 contains 20 residues. The CDR3 nucleotides are TGTGCCAGCAGCTTAGAGGGGACAGGGTCGGGAGTGGGTAGCAATCAGCCCCAGCATTTT. This translates into CASSLEGTGSGVGSNQPQHF.

This CDR3 is CASSVGSGIPVSTGELFF. The CDR3 DNA is TGTGCCAGCAGCGTAGGCTCCGGGATCCCAGTTTCCACCGGGGAGCTGTTTTTT. The chain uses TRBV9 and TRBJ2-2, with D possibly TRBD2 on 5 matching bases. This CDR3 comprises 18 residues. From germline, CDR1 is SGDLS and CDR2 YYNGEE. Trimming removed 0 bases at V and 4 bases at J, with 19 bases between.

This chain's CDR3 is CSVQGSNQPQHF. CDR3 DNA sequence: TGCAGCGTACAGGGTTCAAATCAGCCCCAGCATTTT. The chain carries TRBV29-1 and TRBJ1-5; tentatively, D is TRBD1 (6 bases). This CDR3 is built from 12 residues. Trimming pared 6 bases from V and 4 bases from J, leaving 10 bases between. Germline V gene sequence: CDR1 SQVTM, CDR2 ANQGSEA.

V gene TRBV7-3 combines with J gene TRBJ2-2; the match to TRBD2 covers 11 bases. V dropped 0 bases and J dropped 6; count of bases not matched to a gene: 6. This CDR3 comprises 17 residues. Germline V CDR1 and CDR2: SGHTA, FQGTGA. The CDR3 is CASSLTGVAGGAGELFF. The CDR3 nucleotides are TGTGCCAGCAGCTTAACGGGAGTAGCGGGAGGGGCCGGGGAGCTGTTTTTT.

V and J are TRBV19 and TRBJ1-3; D not certain. Germline lookup yields CDR1 LNHDA and CDR2 SQIVND (reference sequence). Trimming pared 7 bases from V and 5 bases from J, leaving 9 bases between. The CDR3 totals 12 residues. The CDR3 is CASNVGRNTIYF. The CDR3 DNA follows: TGTGCCAGTAACGTCGGGAGAAACACCATATATTTT.

V is TRBV19 and J is TRBJ1-2, with 7 bases fitting TRBD1. Germline trimming cut 9 bases from V and 14 bases from J; bases unmatched to any gene: 18. The CDR3 consists of 13 residues. Germline CDR1 LNHDA, CDR2 SQIVND (reference sequence). CDR3 sequence (DNA): TGTGCCAGCGGACCGGACAGGACCGTCATCGTAACCTTC. Its protein product is CASGPDRTVIVTF.

The J gene is TRBJ1-5, the V gene TRBV7-2, with 8 bases lining up with TRBD1. Germline CDR1 SGHTA, CDR2 FQGNSA. With V trimmed by 4 bases and J by 0 bases, 5 bases remained unmatched. The length of the CDR3 is 16 residues. In DNA, the CDR3 is TGTGCCAGCAGCTCAGACAGGGGTAATAGCAATCAGCCCCAGCATTTT. This translates into CASSSDRGNSNQPQHF.

The chain couples TRBV2 to TRBJ1-2, with D tentatively TRBD1 (5 bases). This CDR3 comprises 13 residues. Germline CDR1 reads SNHLY; CDR2 reads FYNNEI. V was clipped by 7 bases and J by 9 bases, with 18 bases between them. CDR3 nucleotides: TGTGCCAGCAACGACTTCGGGGGATCGCGCTACACCTTC. Its protein is CASNDFGGSRYTF. Drawing the rest from reference TRBV2 and TRBJ1-2, the complete variable domain is EPEVTQTPSHQVTQMGQEVILRCVPISNHLYFYWYRQILGQKVEFLVSFYNNEISEKSEIFDDQFSVERPDGSNFTLKIRSTKLEDSAMYFCASNDFGGSRYTFGSGTRLTVV.

J is TRBJ2-1 and V is TRBV6-6, with 7 nucleotides matching TRBD1. Germline CDR1 and CDR2: MNHNY and SVGAGI (reference sequence). The CDR3 runs to 15 residues. The trim removed 4 bases at V and 3 bases at J, leaving 6 bases unmatched. The CDR3 protein is CASSFRDSIYNEQFF. CDR3 nucleotide sequence: TGTGCCAGCAGTTTTCGGGACAGCATCTACAATGAGCAGTTCTTC.